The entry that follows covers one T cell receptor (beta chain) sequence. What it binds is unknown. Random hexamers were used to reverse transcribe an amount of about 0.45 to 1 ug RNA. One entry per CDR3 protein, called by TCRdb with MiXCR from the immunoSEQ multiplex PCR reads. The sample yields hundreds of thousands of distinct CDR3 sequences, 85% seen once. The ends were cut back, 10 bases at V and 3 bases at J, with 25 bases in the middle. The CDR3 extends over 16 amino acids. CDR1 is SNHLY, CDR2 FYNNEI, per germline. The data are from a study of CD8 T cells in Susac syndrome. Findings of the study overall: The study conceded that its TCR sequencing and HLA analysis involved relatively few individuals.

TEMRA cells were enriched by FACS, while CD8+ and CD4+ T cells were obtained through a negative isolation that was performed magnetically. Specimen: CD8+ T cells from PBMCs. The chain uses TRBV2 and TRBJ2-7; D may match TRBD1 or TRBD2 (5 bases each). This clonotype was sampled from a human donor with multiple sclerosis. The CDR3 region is CATDEWGRMRNYEQYF. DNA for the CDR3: TGTGCCACAGACGAGTGGGGGAGAATGAGGAACTACGAGCAGTACTTC.